The rows below give T cell receptor beta chains drawn from one sample of a study of blood T cell repertoires in COVID-19. Measured with immunoSEQ multiplex PCR; TCRdb has only the in-frame clones, and not every one. The sample has over 200,000 clones; about 88% are singletons. The sequenced sample consisted of peripheral blood. All receptors derive from a middle-aged man with active or convalescent COVID-19. CDR3s include the opening cysteine and the closing phenylalanine or tryptophan. Each record gives: D gene, clone size, J gene, CDR3 length, V gene, CDR3 protein, CDR3 DNA. D genes are given only for firm matches. The size entry is marked missing in some rows and otherwise reads once, few, many or a size class.

>NA|once|TRBJ2-2|15|TRBV6-6
CASSYKGLGPGELFF
TGTGCCAGCAGTTACAAGGGGTTGGGGCCCGGGGAGCTGTTTTTT
>NA|NA|TRBJ1-4|14|TRBV3-1/TRBV3-2
CASSETATNEKLFF
TGTGCCAGCAGTGAGACAGCAACTAATGAAAAACTGTTTTTT
>NA|NA|TRBJ2-3|16|TRBV4-1
CASSQGIFGGTDTQYF
TGCGCCAGCAGCCAAGGCATTTTCGGAGGCACAGATACGCAGTATTTT
>NA|NA|TRBJ2-3|15|TRBV10-1
CASSVGATSTDTQYF
TGCGCCAGCAGTGTTGGGGCTACCAGCACAGATACGCAGTATTTT
>NA|NA|TRBJ2-7|14|TRBV27
CASSTTGLLYEQYF
TGTGCCAGCAGTACAACGGGACTCCTCTACGAGCAGTACTTC
>TRBD1|NA|TRBJ1-1|16|TRBV3-1/TRBV3-2
CASSQVKQGMYTEAFF
TGTGCCAGCAGCCAAGTCAAACAGGGGATGTACACTGAAGCTTTCTTT
>TRBD2|NA|TRBJ2-3|17|TRBV7-3
CASSLTSGGLPTDTQYF
TGTGCCAGCAGCTTGACTAGCGGGGGGCTTCCCACAGATACGCAGTATTTT
>NA|NA|TRBJ2-7|17|TRBV7-8
CASSLAPEAGSRWEQYF
TGTGCCAGCAGCTTAGCTCCAGAGGCAGGGTCGAGATGGGAGCAGTACTTC
>NA|NA|TRBJ2-5|13|TRBV5-1
CASSLDSPRAQYF
TGCGCCAGCAGCTTGGACAGTCCCAGGGCCCAGTACTTC
>NA|NA|TRBJ2-1|14|TRBV7-9
CASSPSGAYNEQFF
TGTGCCAGCAGCCCCTCAGGGGCCTACAATGAGCAGTTCTTC
>NA|NA|TRBJ2-5|17|TRBV19
CASSIGRGSYFQETQYF
TGTGCCAGTAGTATAGGGAGGGGCAGCTACTTCCAAGAGACCCAGTACTTC
>NA|NA|TRBJ1-3|17|TRBV9
CASSVATRGGSGNTIYF
TGTGCCAGCAGCGTAGCTACCAGGGGAGGGTCTGGAAACACCATATATTTT
>TRBD1|once|TRBJ2-5|13|TRBV4-1
CASSQGQWETQYF
TGCGCCAGCAGCCAGGGACAGTGGGAGACCCAGTACTTC
>NA|NA|TRBJ1-4|15|TRBV6-5
CASRADRTSNEKLFF
TGTGCCAGCAGAGCCGACAGGACCTCGAATGAAAAACTGTTTTTT
>NA|NA|TRBJ1-2|14|TRBV28
CASRLDTLSNGYTF
TGTGCCAGCAGATTGGACACACTGTCGAATGGCTACACCTTC
>TRBD1|NA|TRBJ2-2|15|TRBV27
CASSLRTGSTGELFF
TGTGCCAGCAGTCTTCGGACAGGGAGCACCGGGGAGCTGTTTTTT
>NA|NA|TRBJ2-1|14|TRBV6-4
CASSAGYSYNEQFF
TGTGCCAGCAGTGCAGGATACTCCTACAATGAGCAGTTCTTC
>TRBD1|NA|TRBJ2-7|15|TRBV28
CASRSPGTGFYEQYF
TGTGCCAGCAGAAGCCCCGGGACAGGGTTCTACGAGCAGTACTTC
>NA|NA|TRBJ1-3|11|TRBV27
CASSPSNTIYF
TGTGCCAGCAGTCCGTCAAACACCATATATTTT
>TRBD2|NA|TRBJ2-5|12|TRBV6-7
CAAIAGQETQYF
TGTGCCGCGATAGCGGGACAAGAGACCCAGTACTTC
>TRBD1|NA|TRBJ1-4|15|TRBV19
CASSIGNRGNEKLFF
TGTGCCAGTAGTATCGGGAACAGGGGGAATGAAAAACTGTTTTTT
>NA|once|TRBJ1-6|14|TRBV19
CASSIRGLNSPLHF
TGTGCCAGTAGTATACGAGGGCTGAATTCACCCCTCCACTTT
>NA|NA|TRBJ2-1|13|TRBV6-5
CASSYARDYEQFF
TGTGCCAGCAGTTACGCTCGGGACTATGAGCAGTTCTTC